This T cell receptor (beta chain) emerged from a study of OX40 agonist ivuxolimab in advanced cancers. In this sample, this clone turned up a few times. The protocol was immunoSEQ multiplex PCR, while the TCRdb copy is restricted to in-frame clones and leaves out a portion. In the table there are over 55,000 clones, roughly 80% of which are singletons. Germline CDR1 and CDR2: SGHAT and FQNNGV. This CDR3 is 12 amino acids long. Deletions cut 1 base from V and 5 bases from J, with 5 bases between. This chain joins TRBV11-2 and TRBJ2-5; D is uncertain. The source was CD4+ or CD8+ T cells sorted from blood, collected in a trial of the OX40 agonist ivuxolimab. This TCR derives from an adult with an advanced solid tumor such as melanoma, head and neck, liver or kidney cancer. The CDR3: CASSLVTETQYF. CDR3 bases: TGTGCCAGCAGCTTAGTAACCGAGACCCAGTACTTC. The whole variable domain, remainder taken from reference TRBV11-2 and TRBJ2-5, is EAGVAQSPRYKIIEKRQSVAFWCNPISGHATLYWYQQILGQGPKLLIQFQNNGVVDDSQLPKDRFSAERLKGVDSTLKIQPAKLEDSAVYLCASSLVTETQYFGPGTRLLVL.